Reported below is one TCR beta chain. Its antigen is undetermined. Here the gene names and germline are mouse. The read ends 4 residues before the CDR3 terminus; that terminus is restored from the germline J gene. This record comes from a study of CD8+ T cells in alopecia areata. Study observations and caveats: Possibly because of HLA-related factors, TCR sharing was less clear across patients than in mice.

TCR sequencing used cDNA made by reverse transcription of extracted RNA. Here immunoSEQ multiplex PCR was the method, and the copy in TCRdb shows in-frame clones only, minus some. Captured here are approximately 280,000 clones, none seen once; the top ten comprise about 1.2%. Cutaneous lymph node cells were pooled, and they were sorted using CD4, CD8alpha, NKG2D, NKG2ACE and other markers. Trimming cost V 4 bases and J 6 bases, with 9 bases left between them. Germline CDR1 is NSQYPW and CDR2 is LRSPGD (reference sequence). CDR3 length: 13 amino acids. V and J are TRBV1 and TRBJ2-2, with D possibly matching TRBD1 (7 bases). Sequences were obtained from CD4+ T cells sorted from a lymph node. This TCR was recovered from a C3H/HeJ mouse with alopecia areata. MHC haplotype of the strain: H2-k. The CDR3 is CTCSGRGAGQLYF. Partial CDR3 DNA: TGCACCTGCAGTGGCAGGGGGGCCGGG.